One and the same sample provided the 22 T cell receptor beta chains below, sequenced in a study of control samples from healthy donors and cancer patients. The data were produced by immunoSEQ multiplex PCR, yet TCRdb's version contains in-frame clones alone and is incomplete. This sample carries about 75,000 clones, around 94% of them seen once, and the ten largest clones take 6.2%. Sequenced input: blood. Receptor source: a woman aged 40-49 years in good health.

This rearrangement joins TRBV5-1 to TRBJ2-3; D is perhaps TRBD1 (6 bases). Germline values: CDR1 SGHRS, CDR2 YFSETQ. The CDR3 length is 15 residues. Between the trimmed V and J ends, which lost 0 bases and 3 bases, there was a span of 11 bases. The DNA of the CDR3 is TGCGCCAGCAGCTTGGTGGGGGCGAGGACAGATACGCAGTATTTT. This translates into CASSLVGARTDTQYF.

This chain connects TRBV29-1 to TRBJ1-1; TRBD1 is a possible D gene (6 bases). V lost 1 base to trimming and J lost 6 bases, with 15 bases between them. The CDR3 is 14 residues long. The germline gives CDR1 SQVTM, CDR2 ANQGSEA. The chain's CDR3 is CSVEGGQVSPEAFF. The CDR3 bases are TGCAGCGTTGAAGGGGGGCAGGTAAGCCCTGAAGCTTTCTTT.

The genes are TRBV2 and TRBJ2-5; 9 bases line up with TRBD2. There are 15 residues in the CDR3. Germline assignment: CDR1 SNHLY and CDR2 FYNNEI. Unmatched junction bases numbered 12, after V lost 6 bases and J lost 7 bases. The CDR3 coding sequence is TGTGCCAGCAGGGCGAGCGGGGGGCCCGAGGGGACCCAGTACTTC. Translated: CASRASGGPEGTQYF.

The CDR3 region has the DNA TGTGCCAGTAGTCTAGCGGGAAATGTTGAGCAGTTCTTC. The encoded protein is CASSLAGNVEQFF. V and J are TRBV19 and TRBJ2-1; 9 nucleotides align to TRBD2. The CDR3 totals 13 residues. J gave up 9 bases and V 5 bases, and 5 bases lay outside the gene matches. In germline, CDR1 is LNHDA, CDR2 SQIVND (reference sequence).

The rearrangement uses TRBV6-5 and TRBJ2-7; D may be TRBD2 (6 bases). The CDR3 runs 15 residues. The germline V and J ends were trimmed by 4 bases and 3 bases, with 16 bases remaining between them. Germline V gives CDR1 MNHEY, CDR2 SVGAGI. The CDR3 loop reads CASSSTSRGYYEQYF. DNA of the CDR3: TGTGCCAGCAGTTCTACCTCGCGGGGATACTACGAGCAGTACTTC.

This clone was found once. This sequence joins TRBV3-1 (or the pseudogene TRBV3-2) and TRBJ2-5; D might be TRBD1 or TRBD2, each matching 5 bases. V dropped 3 bases and J dropped 4 bases, with 9 bases sitting between them. Germline values: CDR1 LGHDT, CDR2 YNNKEL (reference sequence). The CDR3 is 13 residues long. CDR3 DNA: TGTGCCAGCAGCCAGGGGGAGCGAGAGACCCAGTACTTC. It is translated as CASSQGERETQYF.

V and J are TRBV27 and TRBJ1-6, with 9 bases lining up with TRBD1. The trim removed 6 bases at V and 9 bases at J, leaving 6 bases unmatched. Germline V gene data show CDR1 as MNHEY and CDR2 as SMNVEV (reference sequence). The CDR3 consists of 14 residues. CDR3 nucleotides: TGTGCCAGCAGGGCCGGGACAGGGTCTTCACCCCTCCACTTT. Its translation is CASRAGTGSSPLHF.

This chain joins TRBV6-6 and TRBJ2-5, with a tentative D call TRBD2 (6 bases). The V gene's germline CDR1 is MNHNY and CDR2 SVGAGI (reference sequence). Trimming stripped 2 bases from V and 1 base from J, with 11 bases between. CDR3 length equals 15 residues. CDR3 coding DNA: TGTGCCAGCAGTTACGTAGCTAGCGCCCAAGAGACCCAGTACTTC. Residues: CASSYVASAQETQYF.

On this clone: This sample also contains other DNA sequences that code for the same CDR3. V gene TRBV28 combines with J gene TRBJ2-7, with 9 bases that match TRBD1. J was trimmed by 2 bases and V by 3 bases; bases with no gene match: 2. This CDR3 has 14 amino acids. Germline V gene sequence: CDR1 MDHEN, CDR2 SYDVKM. The CDR3 DNA reads as TGTGCCAGCAGTTTCGGGGACAGGGCCTACGAGCAGTACTTC. It codes for CASSFGDRAYEQYF. Filled out from reference TRBV28 and TRBJ2-7, the complete variable domain reads DVKVTQSSRYLVKRTGEKVFLECVQDMDHENMFWYRQDPGLGLRLIYFSYDVKMKEKGDIPEGYSVSREKKERFSLILESASTNQTSMYLCASSFGDRAYEQYFGPGTRLTVT.

The CDR3 reads CASSLGGQVNTEAFF. In DNA, the CDR3 is TGTGCCAGCAGCTTGGGCGGGCAAGTGAACACTGAAGCTTTCTTT. The rearrangement links TRBV5-4 to TRBJ1-1; D call uncertain. Between the trimmed V and J ends, which lost 0 bases and 0 bases, there was a span of 9 bases. This CDR3 has 15 residues. CDR1 is SGHNT, CDR2 YYREEE, per germline (reference sequence).

The gene calls are TRBV4-2 and TRBJ1-3; 7 bases are shared with TRBD1. With 1 base clipped from V and 9 bases from J, the junction kept 6 bases outside the gene matches. Looked up from germline, CDR1 is LGHNA and CDR2 is YNFKEQ. CDR3 length: 14 amino acids. The CDR3 reads CASSQGRGQGTIYF. In DNA form, the CDR3 reads TGTGCCAGCAGCCAAGGGAGGGGGCAGGGCACCATATATTTT.

This clone appeared once. The chain recombines TRBV19 with TRBJ2-1; TRBD1 matches 8 bases. V trimming: 5 bases; J trimming: 0 bases; junction bases outside the gene matches: 3. This CDR3 spans 15 amino acids. Germline V gives CDR1 LNHDA, CDR2 SQIVND (reference sequence). The CDR3 DNA reads TGTGCCAGTAGTGGACAGGGAAGCTCCTACAATGAGCAGTTCTTC. Encoded protein: CASSGQGSSYNEQFF.

The rearrangement uses TRBV5-1 and TRBJ1-1; 10 bases align to TRBD1. The V and J ends lost 7 bases and 1 base, in that order; junction bases with no gene match: 7. The CDR3 is made up of 15 amino acids. Germline-derived CDR1 and CDR2 are SGHRS and YFSETQ. The CDR3 DNA reads TGCGCCAGCGGGTCCGACAGGGGGCAGAACACTGAAGCTTTCTTT. This gives the protein CASGSDRGQNTEAFF.

The chain employs TRBV7-8 and TRBJ1-6; TRBD1 agrees at 8 bases. CDR3 length: 14 residues. J was trimmed by 11 bases and V by 4 bases; bases with no gene match: 7. Germline V gene lookup returns CDR1 SGHVS and CDR2 FQNEAQ. CDR3 nucleotides: TGTGCCAGCAGCTCACGGGACAGGAATACACCCCTCCACTTT. Encoded protein: CASSSRDRNTPLHF.

This chain joins TRBV7-8 and TRBJ2-7; no clear D gene. Germline V gives CDR1 SGHVS, CDR2 FQNEAQ. With 2 bases removed from V and 7 bases from J, the gap between germline ends came to 12 bases. CDR3 length equals 13 residues. The CDR3 sequence is CASSLTGMGEQYF. CDR3 DNA: TGTGCCAGCAGCTTAACCGGCATGGGGGAGCAGTACTTC.

The rearrangement links TRBV18 to TRBJ2-7; either TRBD1 or TRBD2 may fit D (5 bases each). Looked up from germline, CDR1 is KGHSH and CDR2 is LQKENI. This CDR3 has 16 amino acids. The V end was cut by 6 bases, the J end by 3 bases, with 21 bases between. The CDR3 nucleotides read TGTGCCAGCTCCCATGGGGACGGCGCATTTAACTACGAGCAGTACTTC. Amino acid sequence: CASSHGDGAFNYEQYF.

The chain has TRBV7-2 and TRBJ2-5; the D gene is possibly TRBD2 (6 bases). The CDR3 is 13 residues long. Germline lookup yields CDR1 SGHTA and CDR2 FQGNSA. Trimming took 5 bases from V and 3 from J, leaving 10 bases between them. The CDR3 DNA sequence: TGTGCCAGCAGCGCCGGGAGCAAAGAGACCCAGTACTTC. Translation gives CASSAGSKETQYF. Full variable domain (outside the CDR3, taken from reference TRBV7-2 and TRBJ2-5): GAGVSQSPSNKVTEKGKDVELRCDPISGHTALYWYRQSLGQGLEFLIYFQGNSAPDKSGLPSDRFSAERTGGSVSTLTIQRTQQEDSAVYLCASSAGSKETQYFGPGTRLLVL.

This clone was recorded a few times. The V call is TRBV14, the J call TRBJ1-2; D not resolved. CDR1 is SGHDN and CDR2 is FVKESK in the germline V gene. The CDR3 runs to 15 residues. Trimming stripped 0 bases from V and 2 bases from J, with 10 bases between. The CDR3 here is CASSQDRGGNYGYTF. The CDR3 nucleotides are TGTGCCAGCAGCCAAGATCGGGGAGGAAACTATGGCTACACCTTC.

CDR3 sequence (DNA): TGTGCCACCAGTGAAGGACCAGCCTGGGGGGAGCAGTACTTC. Amino acids: CATSEGPAWGEQYF. This chain connects TRBV24-1 to TRBJ2-7, with D possibly being TRBD1 or TRBD2 (5 bases each). V was trimmed by 4 bases and J by 7 bases, leaving 16 bases between them. Per germline, CDR1 KGHDR and CDR2 SFDVKD. CDR3 length: 14 amino acids.

The chain couples TRBV4-1 to TRBJ2-1, with 7 nucleotides matching TRBD2. The CDR3 is made up of 14 amino acids. The V segment lost 1 base and the J segment 11 bases; nucleotides outside the gene matches: 8. Per germline, CDR1 MGHRA and CDR2 YSYEKL. The CDR3 DNA sequence: TGCGCCAGCAGCCAAGGTGGACTAGAAAGGAAGCAGTTCTTC. It encodes CASSQGGLERKQFF.

This chain uses TRBV3-1 (or the pseudogene TRBV3-2) with TRBJ2-1; 9 positions match TRBD2. The trim removed 6 bases at V and 8 bases at J, leaving 23 bases unmatched. The CDR3 sequence is 19 residues long. Germline-derived CDR1 and CDR2 are LGHDT and YNNKEL (reference sequence). The CDR3 DNA is TGTGCCAGCAGGGCCACGGTCCTGGAGGCGGGGGGGCTCGTCGATGAGCAGTTCTTC. Encoded protein: CASRATVLEAGGLVDEQFF.

The CDR3 DNA follows: TGTGCCAGCAGCCCGCGGGGGGGTGGCAATCAGCCCCAGCATTTT. Translated: CASSPRGGGNQPQHF. The chain carries TRBV7-9 and TRBJ1-5; D possibly corresponds to TRBD1 (5 bases). The CDR3 is 15 amino acids. Germline V gene lookup returns CDR1 SEHNR and CDR2 FQNEAQ (reference sequence). V dropped 5 bases and J dropped 2 bases, with 13 bases sitting between them.